Listed below are T cell receptor beta chains from one sample, sequenced in a study of cytomegalovirus exposure and HLA in healthy donors. Assay: immunoSEQ multiplex PCR; the TCRdb copy retains only in-frame clones and omits some. The sample shows about 150,000 clones, over 70% of them seen only once. The sample comprised PBMCs. These receptors were collected from a woman in her late teens or twenties in good health and CMV-seronegative. Both conserved end residues are part of each CDR3. A D gene is named only where the DNA matches it firmly. The size of a clone is reported for some rows only, either as once, few or many, or as a class for expanded clones.

cdr3_nt: TGTGCCAGTAGTATACTGGGCCGTGACACTGAAGCTTTCTTT
cdr3_aa: CASSILGRDTEAFF
v_call: TRBV19
j_call: TRBJ1-1
d_call: .
clone_size: .

cdr3_nt: TGTGCCGGTTCAAGGGGCGGGAGCTCCTACGAGCAGTACTTC
cdr3_aa: CAGSRGGSSYEQYF
v_call: TRBV18
j_call: TRBJ2-7
d_call: TRBD2
clone_size: few

cdr3_nt: TGTGCCAGCAGCAACGGACAGGGGGCGGGTGGCTACACCTTC
cdr3_aa: CASSNGQGAGGYTF
v_call: TRBV6-5
j_call: TRBJ1-2
d_call: TRBD1
clone_size: .

cdr3_nt: TGCGCCAGCAGCCAAGTGCTCGGTAATCAGCCCCAGCATTTT
cdr3_aa: CASSQVLGNQPQHF
v_call: TRBV4-1
j_call: TRBJ1-5
d_call: .
clone_size: .

cdr3_nt: TGCGCCAGCAGCTCCGGGACAGCCACCGGGGAGCTGTTTTTT
cdr3_aa: CASSSGTATGELFF
v_call: TRBV5-1
j_call: TRBJ2-2
d_call: TRBD1
clone_size: .

cdr3_nt: TGTGCCAGTAGTATACTATCAGGGGGCTACAATGAGCAGTTCTTC
cdr3_aa: CASSILSGGYNEQFF
v_call: TRBV19
j_call: TRBJ2-1
d_call: TRBD1
clone_size: .

cdr3_nt: TGTGCCAGCAGCTTTTTGCTGGGGGCTCTGGTTCCTGGGGCCAACGTCCTGACTTTC
cdr3_aa: CASSFLLGALVPGANVLTF
v_call: TRBV7-9
j_call: TRBJ2-6
d_call: .
clone_size: .

cdr3_nt: TGTGCCAGCTGGGAGACCGGGGGTCTCTCCTACGAGCAGTACTTC
cdr3_aa: CASWETGGLSYEQYF
v_call: TRBV2
j_call: TRBJ2-7
d_call: .
clone_size: .

cdr3_nt: TGTGCCAGCTCCCGCTTGAGGGTAGGGAGCAATCAGCCCCAGCATTTT
cdr3_aa: CASSRLRVGSNQPQHF
v_call: TRBV18
j_call: TRBJ1-5
d_call: .
clone_size: .

cdr3_nt: TGTGCCAGCAACAGGCAGGCGACTGAAGCTTTCTTT
cdr3_aa: CASNRQATEAFF
v_call: TRBV2
j_call: TRBJ1-1
d_call: .
clone_size: .

cdr3_nt: TGTGCCAGCAGCGAAGGGGGACTAGCCTACGAGCAGTACTTC
cdr3_aa: CASSEGGLAYEQYF
v_call: TRBV25-1
j_call: TRBJ2-7
d_call: TRBD2
clone_size: .

cdr3_nt: TGTGCCAGCAGCTTTAGTAGCGGGGCTAGCACAGATACGCAGTATTTT
cdr3_aa: CASSFSSGASTDTQYF
v_call: TRBV7-6
j_call: TRBJ2-3
d_call: TRBD2
clone_size: .

cdr3_nt: TGTGCCAGCAGCCGCGGGACGTCTGAAGCTTTCTTT
cdr3_aa: CASSRGTSEAFF
v_call: TRBV6-5
j_call: TRBJ1-1
d_call: .
clone_size: .

cdr3_nt: TGCAGCGCACGGGGACAGGGGGGACGCTTAGCCAAAAACATTCAGTACTTC
cdr3_aa: CSARGQGGRLAKNIQYF
v_call: TRBV29-1
j_call: TRBJ2-4
d_call: TRBD1
clone_size: .

cdr3_nt: TGCGCCAGCAGCTCAGACAGGGAGGGCTACACCTTC
cdr3_aa: CASSSDREGYTF
v_call: TRBV5-1
j_call: TRBJ1-2
d_call: TRBD1
clone_size: few

cdr3_nt: TGTGCCAGCAGGCACGGGACAGGACAAGGCAATAATTCACCCCTCCACTTT
cdr3_aa: CASRHGTGQGNNSPLHF
v_call: TRBV28
j_call: TRBJ1-6
d_call: TRBD1
clone_size: .

cdr3_nt: TGTGCCTGGTCGACAGGGAACTCCTACGAGCAGTACTTC
cdr3_aa: CAWSTGNSYEQYF
v_call: TRBV30
j_call: TRBJ2-7
d_call: TRBD1
clone_size: .

cdr3_nt: TGTGCCAGCAGATCTAGAGGATCGGAGAATCAAAAACTGTTTTTT
cdr3_aa: CASRSRGSENQKLFF
v_call: TRBV13
j_call: TRBJ1-4
d_call: .
clone_size: few